What follows are 22 T cell receptor beta chains derived from one specimen sequenced in a study of shared clonotypes between healthy human individuals. The data were produced by immunoSEQ multiplex PCR, yet TCRdb's version contains in-frame clones alone and is incomplete. This sample has 2 million or so clones, with roughly 95% found just once. Sequenced: naive CD4+ T cells sorted from blood. Specified subset: CD45RA+ positively selected. The source of these receptors is a man aged 18 to 29 in good health.

This clone was seen repeatedly, ten times or more. V usage is TRBV30 and J usage is TRBJ2-1; D gene uncertain. V was clipped by 2 bases and J by 8 bases, with 10 bases between them. CDR3 size: 12 residues. The V gene's germline CDR1 is GTSNPN and CDR2 SVGIG (reference sequence). The CDR3 coding sequence is TGTGCCTGGAGTTTGTTAGTCGATGAGCAGTTCTTC. This translates into CAWSLLVDEQFF.

V and J are TRBV6-5 and TRBJ1-2; D is perhaps TRBD1 (5 bases). There are 14 residues in the CDR3. The V gene lost 5 bases and the J gene lost 3 bases, with 13 bases spanning the gap. Germline V lookup: CDR1 MNHEY, CDR2 SVGAGI. The CDR3 DNA is TGTGCCAGCAGTGATCTTTCGGGGGACTATGGCTACACCTTC. Translating gives CASSDLSGDYGYTF.

The genes are TRBV7-6 and TRBJ1-6; tentatively, D is TRBD1 (6 bases). The CDR3 is 16 residues long. The germline V gene encodes CDR1 SGHVS and CDR2 FNYEAQ. V shed 3 bases and J shed 10 bases, with 19 bases lying between them. The CDR3 reads CASSLTGRPGESPLHF. Here the CDR3 DNA reads TGTGCCAGCAGCTTGACAGGACGACCGGGAGAATCACCCCTCCACTTT.

The chain uses TRBV14 and TRBJ2-2; no reliable D call. This CDR3 is 15 amino acids long. V was clipped by 3 bases and J by 0 bases, with 8 bases between them. Germline CDR1 is SGHDN and CDR2 is FVKESK. The CDR3 spells CASSHGPANTGELFF. The CDR3 nucleotides read TGTGCCAGCAGCCATGGACCGGCGAACACCGGGGAGCTGTTTTTT.

The rearrangement joins TRBV5-1 to TRBJ1-1; D might be TRBD1 (5 bases). Germline CDR1 SGHRS, CDR2 YFSETQ. The length of the CDR3 is 15 residues. V lost 0 bases and J lost 2, with 11 bases in between. CDR3 in amino acids: CASSLAVGTNTEAFF. CDR3 sequence (DNA): TGCGCCAGCAGCTTGGCGGTCGGGACTAACACTGAAGCTTTCTTT.

The chain combines TRBV18 with TRBJ1-2, with a weak D call TRBD1 (5 bases). Germline CDR1 is KGHSH and CDR2 is LQKENI. There are 16 residues in the CDR3. V was clipped by 0 bases and J by 4 bases, with 15 bases between them. CDR3 residues: CASSPPRSGRGYGYTF. In DNA form, the CDR3 reads TGTGCCAGCTCACCACCGCGGTCTGGTAGGGGCTATGGCTACACCTTC.

V gene TRBV7-2 combines with J gene TRBJ2-2; D is possibly TRBD2 (6 bases). V was trimmed by 4 bases and J by 6 bases, leaving 18 bases between them. This CDR3 has 16 amino acids. Germline CDR1 and CDR2: SGHTA and FQGNSA. Here the CDR3 reads CASSWDLAVVAGELFF. As DNA, the CDR3 is TGTGCCAGCAGCTGGGACTTAGCTGTGGTGGCCGGGGAGCTGTTTTTT.

This chain uses TRBV5-1 with TRBJ1-1; the match to TRBD1 covers 7 bases. V shed 3 bases, J shed 4 bases, and the junction held 6 bases outside the gene matches. Germline-derived CDR1 and CDR2 are SGHRS and YFSETQ. The CDR3 loop spans 14 amino acids. The CDR3 bases are TGCGCCAGCAGCTCCCGGGACAGCCGCACTGAAGCTTTCTTT. It translates to CASSSRDSRTEAFF.

In its sample, this clone was seen a few times. This chain joins TRBV19 and TRBJ1-5; no definite D call. The CDR3 runs to 12 residues. Germline CDR1 is LNHDA and CDR2 is SQIVND (reference sequence). Between the trimmed V and J ends, which lost 3 bases and 4 bases, there was a span of 4 bases. CDR3 bases: TGTGCCAGTAGTATGACGAATCAGCCCCAGCATTTT. Protein product: CASSMTNQPQHF.

The gene calls are TRBV10-3 and TRBJ2-1; 7 nucleotides line up with TRBD2. Germline V CDR1 and CDR2: ENHRY, SYGVKD. CDR3 length equals 13 residues. V dropped 7 bases and J dropped 5; count of bases not matched to a gene: 5. DNA for the CDR3: TGTGCCATCACTGGCGGGAGAGACAATGAGCAGTTCTTC. Residues: CAITGGRDNEQFF.

This clone was picked up one time. The CDR3 region has the DNA TGCGCCAGCAGCCAGGGGCGGGGCGGGAGGGCCCCAGAGACCCAGTACTTC. Translated: CASSQGRGGRAPETQYF. The rearrangement links TRBV4-1 to TRBJ2-5; 9 positions agree with TRBD2. The trim removed 3 bases at V and 4 bases at J, leaving 12 bases unmatched. Germline V gene sequence: CDR1 MGHRA, CDR2 YSYEKL. The CDR3 totals 17 residues.

The table lists this clone with a count of one. DNA for the CDR3: TGTGCCAGCAGCTTAGGGAGCGGGGGTCCCTCCTACAATGAGCAGTTCTTC. Protein sequence: CASSLGSGGPSYNEQFF. The J gene is TRBJ2-1, the V gene TRBV7-3; 8 bases are a match to TRBD2. V shed 2 bases, J shed 0 bases, and the junction held 6 bases outside the gene matches. CDR3 length equals 17 residues. Germline assignment: CDR1 SGHTA and CDR2 FQGTGA.

This clone showed up just once. The chain employs TRBV10-3 and TRBJ1-5; maybe TRBD1 (5 bases). The CDR3 runs to 16 residues. Germline V CDR1 and CDR2: ENHRY, SYGVKD. Trimming removed 0 bases at V and 2 bases at J, with 11 bases between. CDR3 residues: CAISESGGLGNQPQHF. The CDR3 DNA reads as TGTGCCATCAGTGAGTCGGGGGGTTTAGGCAATCAGCCCCAGCATTTT.

The chain links TRBV29-1 to TRBJ1-2; TRBD1 is a possible D gene (5 bases). Trimming took off 5 bases at V and 7 bases at J, with 14 bases between the two ends. Per germline, CDR1 SQVTM and CDR2 ANQGSEA. This CDR3 contains 12 residues. CDR3 amino acids: CSVPGNSGGYTF. CDR3 nucleotide sequence: TGCAGCGTTCCAGGGAATTCGGGTGGCTACACCTTC. Using reference TRBV29-1 and TRBJ1-2 for the parts outside the CDR3, the full variable domain is SAVISQKPSRDICQRGTSLTIQCQVDSQVTMMFWYRQQPGQSLTLIATANQGSEATYESGFVIDKFPISRPNLTFSTLTVSNMSPEDSSIYLCSVPGNSGGYTFGSGTRLTVV.

This clone was found once. The identical CDR3 is also encoded by other nucleotide sequences in the sample. CDR3 DNA: TGTGCCAGCAGAAGAGGGGATGAGCAGTTCTTC. Residues: CASRRGDEQFF. The chain employs TRBV6-5 and TRBJ2-1; perhaps D is TRBD1 or TRBD2 (5 bases each). Trimming removed 6 bases from V and 8 bases from J, with 8 bases in between. Germline CDR1 MNHEY, CDR2 SVGAGI. CDR3 size: 11 residues.

This clone occurred once. The V gene is TRBV18, the J gene TRBJ2-1; D remains ambiguous. The CDR3 is 15 residues long. V was shortened by 2 bases and J by 5 bases, with 13 bases between the two germline ends. Germline CDR1 KGHSH, CDR2 LQKENI. The CDR3 is CASSPVDAKNNEQFF. In nucleotides, the CDR3 is TGTGCCAGCTCACCAGTGGACGCAAAAAACAATGAGCAGTTCTTC. Full variable domain (outside the CDR3, taken from reference TRBV18 and TRBJ2-1): NAGVMQNPRHLVRRRGQEARLRCSPMKGHSHVYWYRQLPEEGLKFMVYLQKENIIDESGMPKERFSAEFPKEGPSILRIQQVVRGDSAAYFCASSPVDAKNNEQFFGPGTRLTVL.

The chain recombines TRBV25-1 with TRBJ2-5; 7 nucleotides match TRBD1. V dropped 0 bases and J dropped 4; count of bases not matched to a gene: 5. Germline lookup yields CDR1 MGHDK and CDR2 SYGVNS. CDR3 length equals 15 residues. Written as DNA, the CDR3 is TGTGCCAGCAGTGAATACCAGGGACAGAGAGAGACCCAGTACTTC. Residues: CASSEYQGQRETQYF.

The CDR3 region has the DNA TGTGCCAGCAGCTTTACAGGGGTATTTAACTATGGCTACACCTTC. Encoded protein: CASSFTGVFNYGYTF. The chain joins TRBV5-5 to TRBJ1-2, with 7 bases identical to TRBD1. Germline lookup yields CDR1 SGHKS and CDR2 YYEKEE (reference sequence). The ends lost 2 bases at V and 1 base at J; junction bases unmatched: 5. There are 15 residues in the CDR3.

V and J are TRBV6-5 and TRBJ2-3; D tentatively fits TRBD1 or TRBD2 (6 bases each). V lost 2 bases, J lost 6 bases, and 9 bases lay in between. Per germline, CDR1 MNHEY and CDR2 SVGAGI. The CDR3 runs 13 residues. The CDR3 region is CASSYGGHDTQYF. Written as DNA, the CDR3 is TGTGCCAGCAGTTACGGGGGGCATGATACGCAGTATTTT.

For the CDR3, the DNA is TGTGCCATCACCAGGGACAGATTCAATCAGCCCCAGCATTTT. Protein product: CAITRDRFNQPQHF. The chain joins TRBV10-3 to TRBJ1-5; 7 bases agree with TRBD1. Germline V gene data show CDR1 as ENHRY and CDR2 as SYGVKD. The CDR3 loop spans 14 amino acids. V trimming: 7 bases; J trimming: 3 bases; junction bases outside the gene matches: 6.

Turning to this clone: Additional DNA sequences in this sample encode the identical CDR3. The chain uses TRBV30 and TRBJ1-5; D possibly corresponds to TRBD1 (6 bases). V gave up 1 base and J gave up 4 bases, with 11 bases separating them. The CDR3 runs to 14 residues. Per germline, CDR1 GTSNPN and CDR2 SVGIG (reference sequence). The CDR3 nucleotides read TGTGCCTGGAGTGCGGACAGCTCGAATCAGCCCCAGCATTTT. It translates to CAWSADSSNQPQHF.

The chain joins TRBV7-9 to TRBJ2-6; tentatively, D is TRBD1 (5 bases). Trimming took off 1 base at V and 2 bases at J, with 9 bases between the two ends. The CDR3 sequence is 16 residues long. Per germline, CDR1 SEHNR and CDR2 FQNEAQ (reference sequence). CDR3 sequence (DNA): TGTGCCAGCAGCTTAGGTATCAGGGCTGGGGCCAACGTCCTGACTTTC. Amino acid sequence: CASSLGIRAGANVLTF.